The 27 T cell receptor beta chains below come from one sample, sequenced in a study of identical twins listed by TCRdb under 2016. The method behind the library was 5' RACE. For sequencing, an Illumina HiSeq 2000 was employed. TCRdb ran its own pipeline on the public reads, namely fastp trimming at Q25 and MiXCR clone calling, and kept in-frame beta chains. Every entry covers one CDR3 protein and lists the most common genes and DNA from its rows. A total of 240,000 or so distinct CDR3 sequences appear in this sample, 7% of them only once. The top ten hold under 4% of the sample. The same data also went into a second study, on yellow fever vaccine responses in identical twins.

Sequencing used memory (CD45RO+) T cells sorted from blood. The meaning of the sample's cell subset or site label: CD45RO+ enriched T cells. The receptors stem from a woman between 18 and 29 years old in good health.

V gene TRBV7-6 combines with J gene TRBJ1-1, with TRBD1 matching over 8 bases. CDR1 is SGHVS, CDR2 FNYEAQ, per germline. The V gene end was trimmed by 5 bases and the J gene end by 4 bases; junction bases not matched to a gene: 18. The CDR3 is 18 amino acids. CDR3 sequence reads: CASSLHPPGGGWRTEAFF. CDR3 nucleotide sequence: TGTGCCAGCAGCCTTCACCCCCCAGGGGGCGGGTGGCGCACTGAAGCTTTCTTT.

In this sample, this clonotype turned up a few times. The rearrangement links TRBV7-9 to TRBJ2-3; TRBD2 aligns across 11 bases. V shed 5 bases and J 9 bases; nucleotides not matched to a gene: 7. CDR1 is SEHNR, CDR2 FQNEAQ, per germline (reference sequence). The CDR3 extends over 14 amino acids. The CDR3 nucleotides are TGTGCCAGCAGCAAAACTAGCGGGGGAGAAACGCAGTATTTT. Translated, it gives CASSKTSGGETQYF.

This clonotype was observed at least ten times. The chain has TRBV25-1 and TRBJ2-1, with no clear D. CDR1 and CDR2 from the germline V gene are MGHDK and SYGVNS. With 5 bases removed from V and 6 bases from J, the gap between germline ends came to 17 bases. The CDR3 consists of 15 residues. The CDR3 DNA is TGTGCCAGCAGTCCCCCCCCCTCTAAGGGCAATGAGCAGTTCTTC. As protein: CASSPPPSKGNEQFF. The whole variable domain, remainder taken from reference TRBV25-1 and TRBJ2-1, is EADIYQTPRYLVIGTGKKITLECSQTMGHDKMYWYQQDPGMELHLIHYSYGVNSTEKGDLSSESTVSRIRTEHFPLTLESARPSHTSQYLCASSPPPSKGNEQFFGPGTRLTVL.

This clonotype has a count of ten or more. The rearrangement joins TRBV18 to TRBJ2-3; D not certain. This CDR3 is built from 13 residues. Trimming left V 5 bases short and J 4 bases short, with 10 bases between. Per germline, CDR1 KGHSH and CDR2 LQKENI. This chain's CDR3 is CASSRGRADTQYF. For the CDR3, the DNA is TGTGCCAGCTCAAGAGGTCGCGCAGATACGCAGTATTTT.

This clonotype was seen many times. CDR3 amino acids: CASSLEAVRNEQFF. The CDR3 nucleotides read TGTGCCAGCAGCTTAGAGGCAGTGAGGAATGAGCAGTTCTTC. This chain connects TRBV7-9 to TRBJ2-1; D not resolved. The V end was cut by 1 base, the J end by 7 bases, with 11 bases between. The CDR3 contains 14 residues. Germline-derived CDR1 and CDR2 are SEHNR and FQNEAQ (reference sequence).

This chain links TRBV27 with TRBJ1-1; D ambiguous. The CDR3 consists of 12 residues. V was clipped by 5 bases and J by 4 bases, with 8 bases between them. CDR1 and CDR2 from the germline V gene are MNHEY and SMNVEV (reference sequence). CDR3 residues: CASSAVGTEAFF. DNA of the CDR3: TGTGCCAGCAGTGCTGTGGGCACTGAAGCTTTCTTT.

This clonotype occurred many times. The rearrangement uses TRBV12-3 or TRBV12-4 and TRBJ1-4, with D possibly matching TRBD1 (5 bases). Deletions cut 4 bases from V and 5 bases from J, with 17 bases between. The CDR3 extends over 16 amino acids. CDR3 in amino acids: CASSYFLTETNEKLFF. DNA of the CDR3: TGTGCCAGCAGTTATTTTTTGACAGAAACGAATGAAAAACTGTTTTTT.

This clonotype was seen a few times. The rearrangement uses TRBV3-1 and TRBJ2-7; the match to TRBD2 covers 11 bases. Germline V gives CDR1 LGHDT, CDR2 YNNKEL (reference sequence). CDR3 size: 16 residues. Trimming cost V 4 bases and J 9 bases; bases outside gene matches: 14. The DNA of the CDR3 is TGTGCCAGCAGCCCATTCACCGGGACTAGCGGCCCGTCGCAGTACTTC. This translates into CASSPFTGTSGPSQYF.

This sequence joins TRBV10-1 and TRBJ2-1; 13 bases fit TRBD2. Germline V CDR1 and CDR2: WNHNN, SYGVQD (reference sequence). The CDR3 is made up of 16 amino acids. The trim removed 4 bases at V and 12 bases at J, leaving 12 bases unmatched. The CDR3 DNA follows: TGCGCCAGCAGTGTACCCGGGACTAGCGGGAAGCGGCGGCAGTTCTTC. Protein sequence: CASSVPGTSGKRRQFF.

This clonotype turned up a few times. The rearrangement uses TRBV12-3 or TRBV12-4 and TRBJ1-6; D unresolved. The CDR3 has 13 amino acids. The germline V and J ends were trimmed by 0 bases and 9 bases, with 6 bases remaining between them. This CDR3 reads CASSLAEGSPLHF. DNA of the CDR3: TGTGCCAGCAGTTTAGCGGAGGGTTCACCCCTCCACTTT.

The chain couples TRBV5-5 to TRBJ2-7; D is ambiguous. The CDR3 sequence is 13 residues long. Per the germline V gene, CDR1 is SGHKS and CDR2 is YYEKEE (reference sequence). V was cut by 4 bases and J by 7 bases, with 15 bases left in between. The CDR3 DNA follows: TGTGCCAGCAGCCGAACTGGGATTTATGAGCAGTACTTC. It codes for CASSRTGIYEQYF.

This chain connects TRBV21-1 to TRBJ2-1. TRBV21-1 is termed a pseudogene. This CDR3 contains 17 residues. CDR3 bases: TGTGCCAGCAGCAAAAGCAGTAGCCGGAGCTCCTACAATGAGCAGTTCTTC. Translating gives CASSKSSSRSSYNEQFF.

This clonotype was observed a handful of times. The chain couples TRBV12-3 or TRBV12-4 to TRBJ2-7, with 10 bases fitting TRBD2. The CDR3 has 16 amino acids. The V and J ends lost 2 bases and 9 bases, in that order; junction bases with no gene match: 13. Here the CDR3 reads CASSLLPQTSGVGQYV. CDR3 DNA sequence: TGTGCCAGCAGTTTACTGCCACAAACTAGCGGGGTAGGGCAGTACGTC.

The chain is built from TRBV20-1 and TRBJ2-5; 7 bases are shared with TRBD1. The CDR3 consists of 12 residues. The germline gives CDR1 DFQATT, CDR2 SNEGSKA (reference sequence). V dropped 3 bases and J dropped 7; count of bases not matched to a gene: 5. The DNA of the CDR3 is TGCAGTGCTAGGGGACAGATCGGGACCCAGTACTTC. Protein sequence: CSARGQIGTQYF.

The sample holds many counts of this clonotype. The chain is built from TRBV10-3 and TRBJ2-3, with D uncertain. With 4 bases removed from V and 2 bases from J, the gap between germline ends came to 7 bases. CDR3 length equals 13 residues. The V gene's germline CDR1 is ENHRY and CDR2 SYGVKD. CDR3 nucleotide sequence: TGTGCCATCAGTGGGCAGAACACAGATACGCAGTATTTT. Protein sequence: CAISGQNTDTQYF.

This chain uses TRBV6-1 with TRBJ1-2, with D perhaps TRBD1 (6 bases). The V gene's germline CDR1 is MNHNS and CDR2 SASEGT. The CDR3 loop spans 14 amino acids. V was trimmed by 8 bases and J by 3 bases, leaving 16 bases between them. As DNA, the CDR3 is TGTGCCAGCTTAATGGCCAGGGGTGACTATGGCTACACCTTC. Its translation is CASLMARGDYGYTF.

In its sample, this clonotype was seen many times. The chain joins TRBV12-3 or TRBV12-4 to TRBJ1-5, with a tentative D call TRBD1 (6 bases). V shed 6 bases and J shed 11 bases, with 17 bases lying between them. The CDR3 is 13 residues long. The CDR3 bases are TGTGCCAGCAGCTACAGGGACGCGGGGACCCAGCATTTT. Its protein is CASSYRDAGTQHF.

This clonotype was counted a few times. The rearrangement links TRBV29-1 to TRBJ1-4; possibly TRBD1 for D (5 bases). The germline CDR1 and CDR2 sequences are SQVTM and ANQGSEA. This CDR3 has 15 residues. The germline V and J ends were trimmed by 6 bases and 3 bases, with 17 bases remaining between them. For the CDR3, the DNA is TGCAGCGTCGCGGGGGGAAGGGAGTCTAATGAAAAACTGTTTTTT. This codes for CSVAGGRESNEKLFF.

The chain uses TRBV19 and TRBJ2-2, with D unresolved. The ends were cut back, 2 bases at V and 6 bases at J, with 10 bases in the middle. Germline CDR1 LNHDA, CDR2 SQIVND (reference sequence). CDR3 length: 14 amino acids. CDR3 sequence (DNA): TGTGCCAGTAGTATATTAGGGTCACCCGGGGAGCTGTTTTTT. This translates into CASSILGSPGELFF.

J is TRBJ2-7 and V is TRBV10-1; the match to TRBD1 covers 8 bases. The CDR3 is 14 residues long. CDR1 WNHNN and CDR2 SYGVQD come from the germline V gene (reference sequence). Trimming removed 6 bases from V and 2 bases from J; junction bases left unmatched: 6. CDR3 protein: CASSLTGVAYEQYF. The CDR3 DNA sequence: TGCGCCAGCAGCCTGACAGGGGTCGCCTACGAGCAGTACTTC.

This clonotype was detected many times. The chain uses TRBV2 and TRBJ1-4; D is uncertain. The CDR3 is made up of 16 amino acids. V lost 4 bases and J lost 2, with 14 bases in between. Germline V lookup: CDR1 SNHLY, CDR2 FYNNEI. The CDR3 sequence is CASSVFGTGTNEKLFF. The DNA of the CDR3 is TGTGCCAGCAGTGTATTCGGAACGGGGACTAATGAAAAACTGTTTTTT.

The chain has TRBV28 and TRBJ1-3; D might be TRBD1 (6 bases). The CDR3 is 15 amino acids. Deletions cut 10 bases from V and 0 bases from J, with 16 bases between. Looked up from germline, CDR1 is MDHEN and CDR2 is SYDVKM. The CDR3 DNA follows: TGTGCCATCACCGACGGACAGAGCTCTGGAAACACCATATATTTT. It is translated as CAITDGQSSGNTIYF.

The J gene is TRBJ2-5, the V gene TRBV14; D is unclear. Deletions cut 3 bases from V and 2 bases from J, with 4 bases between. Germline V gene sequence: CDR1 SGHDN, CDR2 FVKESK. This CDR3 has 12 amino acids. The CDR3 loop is CASSHLQETQYF. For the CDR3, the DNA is TGTGCCAGCAGCCACCTTCAAGAGACCCAGTACTTC.

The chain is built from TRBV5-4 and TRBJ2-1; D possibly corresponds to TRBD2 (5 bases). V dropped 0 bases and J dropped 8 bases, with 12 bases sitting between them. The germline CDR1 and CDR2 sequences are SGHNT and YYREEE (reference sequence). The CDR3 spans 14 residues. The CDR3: CASSLEELGDEQFF. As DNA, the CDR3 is TGTGCCAGCAGCTTGGAGGAGTTGGGAGATGAGCAGTTCTTC. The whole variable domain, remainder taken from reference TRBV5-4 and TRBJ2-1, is ETGVTQSPTHLIKTRGQQVTLRCSSQSGHNTVSWYQQALGQGPQFIFQYYREEENGRGNFPPRFSGLQFPNYSSELNVNALELDDSALYLCASSLEELGDEQFFGPGTRLTVL.

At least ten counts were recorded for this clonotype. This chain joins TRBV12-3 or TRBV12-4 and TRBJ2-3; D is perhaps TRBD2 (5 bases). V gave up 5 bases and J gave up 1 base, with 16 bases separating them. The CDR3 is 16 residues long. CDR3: CASSPRTGLRTDTQYF. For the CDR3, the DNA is TGTGCCAGCAGTCCCCGAACCGGACTCCGCACAGATACGCAGTATTTT.

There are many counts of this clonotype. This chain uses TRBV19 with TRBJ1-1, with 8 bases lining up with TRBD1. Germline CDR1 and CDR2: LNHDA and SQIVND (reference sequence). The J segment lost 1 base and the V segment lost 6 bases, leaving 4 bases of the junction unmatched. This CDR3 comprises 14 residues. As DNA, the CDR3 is TGTGCCAGTAGAGGACAGGGCGAGAACACTGAAGCTTTCTTT. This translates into CASRGQGENTEAFF.

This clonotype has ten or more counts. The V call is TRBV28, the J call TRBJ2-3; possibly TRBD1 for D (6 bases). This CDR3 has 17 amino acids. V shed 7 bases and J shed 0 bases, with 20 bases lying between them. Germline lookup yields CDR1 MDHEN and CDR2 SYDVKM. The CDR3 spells CASNTDSLLFSTDTQYF. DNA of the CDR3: TGTGCCAGCAACACGGACAGCCTTCTTTTTAGCACAGATACGCAGTATTTT. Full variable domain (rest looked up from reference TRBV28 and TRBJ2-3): DVKVTQSSRYLVKRTGEKVFLECVQDMDHENMFWYRQDPGLGLRLIYFSYDVKMKEKGDIPEGYSVSREKKERFSLILESASTNQTSMYLCASNTDSLLFSTDTQYFGPGTRLTVL.